This TCR beta chain was identified in a study of blood T cell repertoires in COVID-19. Overall study context: The cDNA or gDNA used as material had been derived from T cells, B-cell-depleted T cells, or PBMCs.

Sequenced by immunoSEQ multiplex PCR; TCRdb stores in-frame clones only, minus some. The data contain more than 40,000 clones, 82% of them singletons. V lost 5 bases and J lost 4, with 14 bases in between. This CDR3 contains 14 residues. CDR1 is SGHRS and CDR2 is YFSETQ in the germline V gene. The chain links TRBV5-1 to TRBJ2-3; perhaps TRBD2 as D (6 bases). The sample taken for sequencing was peripheral blood. The sequence was obtained from a human donor with acute or convalescent COVID-19. The donor label of this sample is uncertain. The chain's CDR3 is CASSRLVQADTQYF. The CDR3 DNA reads as TGCGCCAGCAGTCGACTAGTTCAGGCAGATACGCAGTATTTT.